This is a list of T cell receptor beta chains from one sample in a study of T cell responses to AZD1222 COVID-19 vaccine. The assay was immunoSEQ multiplex PCR, and TCRdb's table has in-frame clones only and misses some. Counted here are over 100,000 clones, 70% to 90% occurring once; the ten biggest clones make up 8% to 9.5%. Sequences were derived from peripheral blood, sampled on day 0 of AZD1222 vaccination. These receptor sequences come from an adult in good health. Both conserved end residues are part of each CDR3. A D gene is named only where the DNA matches it firmly. Only some rows state a clone size, as once, few, many or a class for expanded clones.

>TRBJ2-1|TRBV5-1|NA|NA
CASSLRVGTDDEQFF
TGCGCCAGCAGCTTGAGGGTCGGGACGGACGATGAGCAGTTCTTC
>TRBJ2-7|TRBV28|NA|TRBD1
CASSDPGGVLYEQYF
TGTGCCAGCAGTGACCCAGGGGGAGTTCTGTACGAGCAGTACTTC
>TRBJ1-1|TRBV9|NA|NA
CASSATGRAFF
TGTGCCAGCAGCGCAACAGGGAGAGCTTTCTTT
>TRBJ1-2|TRBV28|NA|NA
CAINRGSDTFYGYTF
TGTGCCATAAATAGGGGCTCTGACACCTTCTATGGCTACACCTTC
>TRBJ2-3|TRBV6-5|NA|NA
CASSLGGAGDTQYF
TGTGCCAGCAGTTTAGGGGGGGCTGGGGATACGCAGTATTTT
>TRBJ2-1|TRBV27|NA|NA
CASSLRGPNNEQFF
TGTGCCAGCAGTTTAAGGGGACCAAACAATGAGCAGTTCTTC
>TRBJ1-1|TRBV18|NA|NA
CASSPDQGKANTEAFF
TGTGCCAGCTCACCGGATCAGGGTAAGGCGAACACTGAAGCTTTCTTT
>TRBJ2-5|TRBV2|NA|TRBD2
CASTSGSFSTQYF
TGTGCCAGTACTAGCGGGAGTTTTTCGACCCAGTACTTC
>TRBJ1-3|TRBV10-2|once|NA
CASCPQQASSGNTIYF
TGCGCCAGCTGCCCCCAACAGGCGAGCTCTGGAAACACCATATATTTT
>TRBJ1-5|TRBV13|NA|TRBD1
CASSQGASNQPQHF
TGTGCCAGCAGCCAGGGGGCTAGCAATCAGCCCCAGCATTTT
>TRBJ2-5|TRBV5-5|NA|TRBD2
CASSLARLAGETQYF
TGTGCCAGCAGCTTGGCGCGTCTAGCGGGAGAGACCCAGTACTTC
>TRBJ2-7|TRBV19|NA|TRBD1
CASSIGRGQVGYEQYF
TGTGCCAGTAGTATTGGCCGCGGACAGGTTGGCTACGAGCAGTACTTC
>TRBJ1-5|TRBV19|NA|NA
CASSIYATGENQPQHF
TGTGCCAGTAGTATCTACGCGACAGGTGAAAATCAGCCCCAGCATTTT
>TRBJ2-6|TRBV9|NA|NA
CASSAQVAVAGANVLTF
TGTGCCAGCAGCGCCCAGGTGGCTGTCGCTGGGGCCAACGTCCTGACTTTC
>TRBJ2-1|TRBV9|NA|NA
CASSAGTSSYNEQFF
TGTGCCAGCAGCGCCGGGACATCCTCCTACAATGAGCAGTTCTTC
>TRBJ2-7|TRBV2|NA|NA
CASSVTGRSKGDSYEQYF
TGTGCCAGCAGTGTAACGGGCAGGAGCAAGGGTGACTCCTACGAGCAGTACTTC
>TRBJ2-1|TRBV11-2|NA|NA
CASSLVAGTSINEQFF
TGTGCCAGCAGCTTAGTCGCCGGGACTTCAATCAATGAGCAGTTCTTC
>TRBJ1-1|TRBV7-9|NA|NA
CASSPLLNTEAFF
TGTGCCAGCAGCCCATTATTGAACACTGAAGCTTTCTTT
>TRBJ1-4|TRBV29-1|NA|NA
CSVGQPNEKLFF
TGCAGCGTTGGGCAGCCTAATGAAAAACTGTTTTTT
>TRBJ1-5|TRBV3-1/TRBV3-2|NA|TRBD1
CASSQYRGDQPQHF
TGTGCCAGCAGCCAATACAGGGGAGATCAGCCCCAGCATTTT
>TRBJ2-5|TRBV2|NA|NA
CASNRGAIEETQYF
TGTGCCAGCAACCGGGGAGCTATAGAAGAGACCCAGTACTTC
>TRBJ1-1|TRBV4-1|NA|NA
CASSQNRAKDTEAFF
TGCGCCAGCAGCCAAAACAGGGCAAAGGACACTGAAGCTTTCTTT
>TRBJ2-7|TRBV30|NA|NA
CAWSGSRSGLSYEQYF
TGTGCCTGGAGTGGAAGTCGGAGCGGACTCTCCTACGAGCAGTACTTC
>TRBJ1-1|TRBV6-6|NA|NA
CASSPAGALKANTEAFF
TGTGCCAGCAGTCCGGCGGGGGCCCTAAAGGCGAACACTGAAGCTTTCTTT
>TRBJ1-5|TRBV4-1|NA|NA
CASSQDRTAGNQPQHF
TGCGCCAGCAGCCAAGATCGGACTGCGGGAAATCAGCCCCAGCATTTT
>TRBJ2-3|TRBV7-3|NA|NA
CASSLGGVTDTQYF
TGTGCCAGCAGCTTAGGGGGTGTCACAGATACGCAGTATTTT
>TRBJ1-3|TRBV3-1/TRBV3-2|NA|TRBD1
CASSPVLGQGTLSGNTIYF
TGTGCCAGCAGCCCGGTTTTGGGACAGGGAACCCTCTCTGGAAACACCATATATTTT
>TRBJ1-1|TRBV7-9|NA|NA
CASSFQGRAEAFF
TGTGCCAGCAGTTTTCAAGGGAGGGCTGAAGCTTTCTTT
>TRBJ2-4|TRBV6-5|NA|NA
CASYAPVAKNIQYF
TGTGCCAGCTATGCCCCGGTGGCCAAAAACATTCAGTACTTC
>TRBJ1-2|TRBV28|NA|NA
CASSLRGDYGYTF
TGTGCCAGCAGTTTGAGGGGGGACTATGGCTACACCTTC
>TRBJ2-7|TRBV6-1|NA|NA
CASSDFEPPYEQYF
TGTGCCAGCAGTGATTTCGAGCCACCCTACGAGCAGTACTTC
>TRBJ2-1|TRBV28|once|TRBD2
CATLRGLAGGGRQFF
TGTGCCACCTTAAGGGGACTAGCGGGAGGAGGGAGGCAGTTCTTC
>TRBJ2-7|TRBV7-9|NA|TRBD2
CASSHTSGRAHEQYF
TGTGCCAGCAGCCATACTAGCGGTAGAGCCCACGAGCAGTACTTC
>TRBJ2-1|TRBV7-9|NA|TRBD2
CASSRRGTSGYNEQFF
TGTGCCAGCAGCAGAAGAGGGACTAGCGGATACAATGAGCAGTTCTTC
>TRBJ2-5|TRBV11-3|NA|TRBD1
CASSSRQGFSETQYF
TGTGCCAGCAGCTCCCGACAGGGTTTTTCCGAGACCCAGTACTTC
>TRBJ2-1|TRBV18|once|NA
CASSRGRSPNEQFF
TGTGCCAGCTCACGGGGACGGAGCCCCAATGAGCAGTTCTTC
>TRBJ1-5|TRBV3-1/TRBV3-2|NA|NA
CASSQGHREQPQHF
TGTGCCAGCAGCCAAGGGCATCGGGAACAGCCCCAGCATTTT
>TRBJ2-2|TRBV7-9|NA|NA
CASTAGFGAGELFF
TGTGCCAGCACCGCAGGGTTTGGGGCCGGGGAGCTGTTTTTT
>TRBJ2-1|TRBV15|NA|TRBD2
CATSTRGRLAGPGNSYNEQFF
TGTGCCACCAGCACGCGAGGGAGACTAGCGGGACCGGGGAACTCCTACAATGAGCAGTTCTTC
>TRBJ2-1|TRBV11-2|NA|TRBD2
CASSLEVASGDEQFF
TGTGCCAGCAGCTTAGAAGTAGCTAGCGGCGATGAGCAGTTCTTC
>TRBJ1-2|TRBV6-2/TRBV6-3|NA|NA
CASSSPDSVYGYTF
TGTGCCAGCAGTTCCCCGGACAGCGTCTATGGCTACACCTTC
>TRBJ2-1|TRBV5-1|few|TRBD1
CASSGTGSYNEQFF
TGCGCCAGCTCCGGGACAGGATCCTACAATGAGCAGTTCTTC
>TRBJ2-6|TRBV5-1|NA|TRBD1
CASSLSGTGTSGANVLTF
TGCGCCAGCAGCTTATCCGGGACAGGGACCTCTGGGGCCAACGTCCTGACTTTC
>TRBJ2-1|TRBV11-2|NA|TRBD2
CASSFGGSLSYNEQFF
TGTGCCAGCAGCTTCGGCGGGAGTTTATCCTACAATGAGCAGTTCTTC
>TRBJ1-3|TRBV5-1|NA|NA
CASSPTPSGNTIYF
TGCGCCAGCAGCCCTACCCCATCTGGAAACACCATATATTTT
>TRBJ1-2|TRBV7-9|few|NA
CASSLQADYGYTF
TGTGCCAGCAGCTTACAGGCCGACTATGGCTACACCTTC
>TRBJ1-2|TRBV5-4|NA|NA
CASRNVGGWSGYTF
TGTGCCAGCAGAAATGTTGGGGGCTGGAGCGGCTACACCTTC
>TRBJ2-5|TRBV24-1|NA|TRBD2
CATSDPTSGGGETQYF
TGTGCCACCAGTGACCCGACTAGCGGGGGCGGAGAGACCCAGTACTTC
>TRBJ1-1|TRBV5-1|NA|NA
CASSLVWGMNTEAFF
TGCGCCAGCAGCTTGGTTTGGGGTATGAACACTGAAGCTTTCTTT
>TRBJ2-5|TRBV3-1/TRBV3-2|once|NA
CASSHLLDTQETQYF
TGTGCCAGCAGCCACCTTTTAGATACCCAAGAGACCCAGTACTTC
>TRBJ2-1|TRBV18|NA|TRBD2
CASSVGLAGSGGEQFF
TGTGCCAGCTCAGTCGGACTAGCGGGGTCAGGGGGTGAGCAGTTCTTC
>TRBJ2-2|TRBV6-6|NA|NA
CASSARDGGELFF
TGTGCCAGCAGTGCCAGGGACGGCGGGGAGCTGTTTTTT
>TRBJ1-5|TRBV6-5|NA|NA
CAGGPRGHQPQHF
TGTGCGGGGGGGCCCCGAGGCCATCAGCCCCAGCATTTT
>TRBJ1-1|TRBV19|few|NA
CASIKNTEAFF
TGTGCCAGTATTAAGAACACTGAAGCTTTCTTT
>TRBJ2-1|TRBV5-1|NA|TRBD2
CASSTGLATHNEQFF
TGCGCCAGCAGCACGGGACTAGCGACCCACAATGAGCAGTTCTTC